This note documents a single T cell receptor beta chain sequence. Its antigen remains unidentified. Base qualities are not at hand, and no much larger clone is one base apart. The record originates from a study of cytomegalovirus exposure and HLA in healthy donors (dated by TCRdb to between 2016 and 2019). At the level of the whole study: An earlier analysis of several hundred of the donors reported more than 250 Gb of sequence data and 117 million unique TCR beta sequences from roughly 180 million T cells. The study aimed to test whether signatures of past pathogen exposure could be identified by cataloging public T cell receptors. To study patterns of TCR occurrence, a later analysis re-analyzed previously published TCR beta repertoires from more than 550 donors and added high-resolution HLA genotyping. In the later analysis, no new phenotypic data were used to find candidate immune exposures; instead, reliance was placed on TCR beta sequences and their occurrence across donors. About five DR-DQ haplotypes were treated as single units for association and clustering because of strong linkage in the cohort. Donor age, sex, ethnicity and CMV serostatus were compiled together with the repertoire data. Among the roughly 410 genotyped donors, approximately 81% belonged to the genetic ancestry cluster associated with self-reported Caucasian donors. In a later genetic analysis, genome-wide SNP genotypes for about three fifths of the 666 donors were used, and that subset was treated as a discovery cohort. Every discovery cohort repertoire had been produced on one sequencing platform. HLA typing included class I and class II loci at four-digit resolution. High-throughput TCR immunosequencing, statistical association of individual TCRs with disease status, and machine learning were combined to predict cytomegalovirus infection status. The study used immunosequencing to profile the T cell repertoires of approximately 640 subjects and linked those repertoires to cytomegalovirus serostatus. In addition to the first cohort of several hundred subjects, a separate validation cohort of approximately 120 different subjects was used. Typing coverage differed by locus: A, B, C, DRB1 and DQB1 were typed in about 629-630 donors, DQA1 in around 500, DPA1 in 600 to 610, and DPB1 in 450 to 480. Among 300 to 500 genotyped donors of the cohort, an average of around 220,000 unique TCR beta nucleotide sequences was sequenced per donor, of which roughly 17% were non-productive. In an earlier analysis of 500 to 650 of the donors, high-throughput TCR beta sequencing was used to judge whether each TCR beta V gene segment behaved as functional or pseudogenic. An early release that covered roughly 600 HLA-typed donors contained around 300 gigabases of sequencing data and 80 million or so unique TCR sequences. Broader findings and caveats from the paper: Because counts were too low, around 17 rarely observed V segments, including chromosome 9 orphons, were left out of the earlier analysis of 500 to 650 of the donors. A further reported finding was that TCR beta sequences accurately predicted the HLA-A and HLA-B alleles for most subjects in the first cohort. The authors suggested that the approach could potentially be generalized to other disease states and immunological phenotypes. Three of the identified cytomegalovirus-associated TCR beta chains were confirmed in vitro to be specific for cytomegalovirus antigens. A later genetic analysis reported fewer N-insertions in productive TCRs among donors in an Asian-associated ancestry cluster than the roughly 620-donor mean. Correlated functional status among segregating V segments might be attributable to linkage disequilibrium, but an unknown experimental factor could not be ruled out. An earlier analysis of 450 to 750 of the donors showed that most TCR beta V segments appeared in productive rearrangements either about 87% or about 30% of the time, which broadly matched IMGT annotations. The presence/absence analyses assumed that sequencing depth was roughly uniform across donors, and that assumption may not be true. When HLA alleles, especially DR and DQ, strongly co-occurred, attributing TCR associations to individual alleles was difficult. The classifier was reported to diagnose cytomegalovirus status with high specificity and sensitivity in both the original cohort and the validation cohort. In a later analysis, some 17,000 TCR beta sequences were associated with specific HLA alleles at a false discovery rate of 0.05. The 87-base-pair reads could not distinguish some IMGT-functional V segments, including TRBV6-2 and TRBV6-3, so those segments were excluded. HLA typing was unavailable for some donors at each locus, so association tests used only the typed subset. Most TCR sequences were observed very rarely across donors, whereas some public TCRs were present in many individuals. According to a later analysis, parvovirus B19, influenza, CMV and Epstein-Barr virus appeared linked to several top co-occurrence clusters. A group of highly shared sequence variants was considered likely to be a technical artifact of the sequencing pipeline. According to a later analysis, TCR association rates differed among HLA loci, with DRB1 alleles showing the most associated TCRs and HLA-C alleles showing the fewest. The study listed approximately 160 TCR beta chains as associated with cytomegalovirus. An association between a missense DCLRE1C variant and V-gene and J-gene trimming of TCR beta chains was found in a later genetic analysis and replicated in an independent cohort. This cohort had only TCR beta chains sequenced, and the lack of alpha or paired-chain data limited which features could be detected. The only immune exposure information available for the cohort was CMV serostatus. A later analysis found that most CMV-associated TCR beta chains appeared HLA-restricted, with HLA associations seemingly driven largely by CMV exposure. Compared with equally common non-associated chains, HLA-associated TCR beta chains in a later analysis were more clonally expanded and had lower generation probabilities.

Based on the germline V gene, the CDR1 and CDR2 sequences are LGHNA and YNFKEQ. Counted from cysteine to phenylalanine, this CDR3 has 15 amino acids. The CDR3 DNA has 45 bases and is translated from base 1. V is pared back by 5 bases and J by 3 bases, with 15 bases lying between the germline termini. Libraries were prepared through the immunoSEQ multiplex PCR assay. For the multiplex PCR, a mixture combining 60 forward primers for TCR Vbeta segments and 13 reverse primers for TCR Jbeta segments was used. Amplification of the CDR3 region of rearranged TCR beta genes was performed with a multiplex PCR assay on genomic DNA. The amplified TCR beta libraries were sequenced on the Illumina HiSeq System as 87-base-pair reads. As for how the authors treated the data: In a later analysis, around 80 million unique TCR beta chains were counted across the approximately 670 repertoires, and around 11 million of these chains were shared by at least two donors. Raw reads were error-corrected and collapsed into unique sequences by a nearest-neighbor algorithm in which closely related sequences were merged to remove PCR and sequencing errors. Alignment of CDR3 sequences to IMGT reference sequences was used to assign V, D and J gene segments. For a sequence to be retained, a match of at least six nucleotides was required to both a V gene segment and a J gene segment. Rearrangements were classified as productive when the CDR3 lacked stop codons and remained in frame with V and J, and all other rearrangements were classified as non-productive. CDR3 was defined by IMGT convention, running from the second conserved V-encoded cysteine to the conserved J-encoded phenylalanine. The earlier analysis of about 560 of the donors excluded any sequence lacking an unambiguous match to a single V gene segment. In an earlier analysis of 450 to 700 of the donors, V segments were called functional above 56.7% productive rearrangements and were called segregating when the between-donor standard deviation exceeded 5%. A statistical classification framework was built for diagnosing cytomegalovirus status from the catalog of TCR beta chain sequences. In a later analysis, V and J genes were assigned by comparing TCR nucleotide sequences against IMGT/GENE-DB human TR gene sequences. The TCRdist pipeline was used in a later analysis to assign CDR3 sequences and most-parsimonious VDJ recombination scenarios. A later analysis defined each TCR beta chain by its CDR3 amino acid sequence plus V-gene family, and excluded reads lacking a unique V-gene family. To address suspected cross-contamination and a sequencing artifact, a later analysis removed under 600 highly shared, low-generation-probability nucleotide sequences. For each public chain, a later analysis derived a clonal expansion index from normalized ranks of inferred template counts within each repertoire. In a later analysis, generation probabilities were computed with a VDJ recombination model fitted to out-of-frame rearrangements, and the resulting probabilities were checked against IGoR. In a later analysis, hypergeometric tests were used to score TCR-TCR, TCR-HLA and TCR-CMV co-occurrence, with a repertoire-size bias correction applied to TCR pairs. False discovery rates were estimated in a later analysis by permuting HLA or CMV assignments 20 times. In a later analysis, co-occurring TCRs were grouped with DBSCAN, and TCRdist sequence similarity was added when clustering was performed within HLA-allele-positive subsets. For co-occurrence clustering, repertoires with fewer than 30,000 or more than 120,000 public chains were excluded, along with five repertoires with anomalous nucleotide sharing. TCRdb took over this immuneACCESS table, retaining in-frame rearrangements with V and J assigned. Such tables are incomplete; in checked studies, under half of the missing clones stem from an unresolved V gene, and the remainder is unexplained. Clonal size and the V and J genes are those of that table, whereas D and trimming came from the DNA. In all, the sample holds roughly 280,000 clones, and just over 70% of those were seen once. The ten largest clones take up 2% to 2.5% of the sample.

The cohort was made up of 666 healthy bone marrow donors. All cohort members were sampled while nominally healthy, although unrecorded immune exposures were likely present. The donor was CMV seronegative and belonged to the group of around 350 seronegative cohort members. Each donor provided a peripheral blood sample, and peripheral blood mononuclear cells were used for TCR beta sequencing. The Qiagen DNeasy Blood Extraction Kit was used to extract genomic DNA from the blood cell samples. The chain was built from TRBV4-2 and TRBJ2-3, and the D gene may be TRBD1, 6 bases matching. Sequenced material: PBMCs. This receptor was taken from a female donor in good health and CMV-seronegative. The nucleotide sequence is TGTGCCAGCAGCAAGGACGGGCAGGGGACAGATACGCAGTATTTT. It codes for CASSKDGQGTDTQYF.